Given below is one TCR beta chain in context. This sample was included in a study of blood T cell repertoires in COVID-19. Study background: In each case, the material was cDNA or gDNA derived from T cells, B-cell-depleted T cells, or PBMCs.

V gave up 4 bases and J gave up 6 bases, with 6 bases separating them. CDR1 and CDR2 (germline): SGHAT, FQNNGV. This CDR3 comprises 11 residues. As originally analysed: How many nucleated cells were present was estimated from reference gene primer amplification. Generated by immunoSEQ multiplex PCR, the TCRdb table keeps only in-frame clones and is missing some. V, J and clone size reflect that table, while D and trimming were determined from the DNA. The table lists 87,000 or so clones, more than 75% of them singletons, with around 5% in the top ten. Sequences were obtained from peripheral blood. This chain links TRBV11-2 with TRBJ1-2; D uncertain. This sequence originates from a man between 35 and 55 years old with acute or convalescent COVID-19. CDR3 protein: CASSSGNGYTF. DNA for the CDR3: TGTGCCAGCAGCTCGGGGAATGGCTACACCTTC.